The subject of this entry is one T cell receptor beta chain. The junction shows a germline mismatch at one end, possibly a read error. This entry is derived from a study of blood T cell repertoires in COVID-19. Study background: Italy, Spain and the United States were the sources of the convalescent and acute COVID-19 samples. The cDNA or gDNA used as material had been derived from T cells, B-cell-depleted T cells, or PBMCs.

In the study's own analysis: Amplifying reference gene primers gave estimates of nucleated cell counts. TCRdb's copy holds only in-frame clones and misses some; the assay was immunoSEQ multiplex PCR. D and trimming come from the DNA, and the V and J calls and clone size come from that table. The sample includes 160,000 or so clones, around 89% seen only once; the top ten take approximately 3%. The CDR3 covers 12 residues. Germline loops: CDR1 GTSNPN, CDR2 SVGIG (reference sequence). This clonotype originated in a man aged 60-69 years with acute or convalescent COVID-19. The chain combines TRBV30 with TRBJ1-2; D is undetermined. Sequences were obtained from peripheral blood. The CDR3 sequence: CDWRQEAYGYTF. As DNA, the CDR3 is TGTGACTGGCGGCAGGAGGCCTATGGCTACACCTTC.